One sample yielded the 5 T cell receptor beta chains listed below, sequenced in a study of T cell clonotyping in hematopoietic cell transplantation. Sequenced by immunoSEQ multiplex PCR; TCRdb stores in-frame clones only, minus some. Here the sample spans roughly 10,000 clones, around 97% being singletons. Sequenced here: peripheral blood mononuclear cells, sampled 100 days after allogeneic stem cell transplant. Every receptor here comes from a male patient aged 55 to 69 who had an allogeneic stem cell transplant from a related donor, so the T cells may come from the graft donor. Some clones in this sample may be carry-over from other donors' samples.

The V call is TRBV18, the J call TRBJ2-7, with TRBD1 matching over 11 bases. Per germline, CDR1 KGHSH and CDR2 LQKENI. The CDR3 is made up of 15 amino acids. V shed 6 bases and J 6 bases; nucleotides not matched to a gene: 10. CDR3 DNA sequence: TGTGCCAGCTCCCCTCTTCGGGGACAGGGGGGCGAGCAGTACTTC. Translated: CASSPLRGQGGEQYF.

The V gene is TRBV7-9, the J gene TRBJ1-4; D is unclear. Per the germline V gene, CDR1 is SEHNR and CDR2 is FQNEAQ (reference sequence). CDR3 size: 11 residues. The germline V and J ends were trimmed by 3 bases and 8 bases, with 4 bases remaining between them. CDR3 nucleotides: TGTGCCAGCAGCTTTGGGGAAAAACTGTTTTTT. This codes for CASSFGEKLFF.

The chain has TRBV2 and TRBJ1-2, with 7 positions matching TRBD1. V shed 0 bases and J 8 bases; nucleotides not matched to a gene: 9. Germline loops: CDR1 SNHLY, CDR2 FYNNEI. The CDR3 runs to 15 residues. This CDR3 is CASSEAGGYYLGYTF. As DNA, the CDR3 is TGTGCCAGCAGTGAAGCAGGGGGCTATTACTTGGGCTACACCTTC. Looking up the rest from reference TRBV2 and TRBJ1-2 gives the full variable domain: EPEVTQTPSHQVTQMGQEVILRCVPISNHLYFYWYRQILGQKVEFLVSFYNNEISEKSEIFDDQFSVERPDGSNFTLKIRSTKLEDSAMYFCASSEAGGYYLGYTFGSGTRLTVV.

The chain is built from TRBV19 and TRBJ2-7, with D tentatively TRBD1 (6 bases). The CDR3 totals 13 residues. Trimming shortened V by 6 bases and J by 0 bases, and 9 bases separated the two germline ends. Germline V gene sequence: CDR1 LNHDA, CDR2 SQIVND (reference sequence). In DNA, the CDR3 is TGTGCCAGTAGCACAGGGAGCTCCTACGAGCAGTACTTC. This codes for CASSTGSSYEQYF.

The chain is built from TRBV2 and TRBJ1-1; a possible D gene is TRBD1 (5 bases). V was pared by 3 bases and J by 2 bases, with 13 bases between. CDR1 is SNHLY, CDR2 FYNNEI, per germline. The CDR3 has 15 residues. The CDR3 nucleotides are TGTGCCAGCAGTGAGGATGCAGGGTCTAACACTGAAGCTTTCTTT. Encoded protein: CASSEDAGSNTEAFF.